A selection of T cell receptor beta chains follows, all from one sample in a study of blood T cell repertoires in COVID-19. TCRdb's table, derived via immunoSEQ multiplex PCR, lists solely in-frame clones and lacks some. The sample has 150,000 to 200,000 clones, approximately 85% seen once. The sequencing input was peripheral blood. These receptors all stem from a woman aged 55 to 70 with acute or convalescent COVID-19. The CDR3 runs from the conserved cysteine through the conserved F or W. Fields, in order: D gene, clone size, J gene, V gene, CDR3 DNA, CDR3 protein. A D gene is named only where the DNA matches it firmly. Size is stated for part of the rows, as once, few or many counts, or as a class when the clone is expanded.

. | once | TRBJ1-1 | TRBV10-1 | TGCGCCAGCAGTGAGTCTCTACTAAACACTGAAGCTTTCTTT | CASSESLLNTEAFF
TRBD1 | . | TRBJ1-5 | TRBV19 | TGTGCCAGTAGTTCCAAGCATACAGGGGCCAGCAATCAGCCCCAGCATTTT | CASSSKHTGASNQPQHF
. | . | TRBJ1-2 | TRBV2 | TGTGCCAGCAGTCCCGGTCTAGCTAACTATGGCTACACCTTC | CASSPGLANYGYTF
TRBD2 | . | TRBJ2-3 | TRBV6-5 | TGTGCCAGCAGTTCAATAGCGGGAGCCCAGTATTTT | CASSSIAGAQYF
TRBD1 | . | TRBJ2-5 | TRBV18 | TGTGCCAGCTCACCAAGGACAGGGGGAGAAGAGACCCAGTACTTC | CASSPRTGGEETQYF
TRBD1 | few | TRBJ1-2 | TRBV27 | TGTGCCAGCAGTACCTCAGACAGGGGGCTGTTCGACTACACCTTC | CASSTSDRGLFDYTF
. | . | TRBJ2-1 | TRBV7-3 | TGTGCCAGCAGCCCAATGGGAGTGAATGAGCAGTTCTTC | CASSPMGVNEQFF
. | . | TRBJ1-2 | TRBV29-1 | TGCAGCGTTGATACGATGGGGGGAGGCGGCTACACCTTC | CSVDTMGGGGYTF
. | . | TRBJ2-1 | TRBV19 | TGTGCCAGTAGTGCCGTGGACAGTTACAATGAGCAGTTCTTC | CASSAVDSYNEQFF
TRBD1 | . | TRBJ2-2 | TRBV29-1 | TGCAGCGTTGGACAGGGGGCTGGCGGGGAGCTGTTTTTT | CSVGQGAGGELFF
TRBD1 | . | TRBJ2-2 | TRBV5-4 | TGTGCCAGCAGCTCAACAGGGGGCGCTTGGACCGGGGAGCTGTTTTTT | CASSSTGGAWTGELFF
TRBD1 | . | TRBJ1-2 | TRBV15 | TGTGCCACCAGCTGGGGACAGGGAGGCGGCTATGGCTACACCTTC | CATSWGQGGGYGYTF
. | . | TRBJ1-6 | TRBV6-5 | TGTGCCAGCAGTTACTCGGGGGCCGGCAATTCACCCCTCCACTTT | CASSYSGAGNSPLHF
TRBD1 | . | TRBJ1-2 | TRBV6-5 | TGTGCCAGCAGTTACTCGACAGGGAAAGACTATGGCTACACCTTC | CASSYSTGKDYGYTF
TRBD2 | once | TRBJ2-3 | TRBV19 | TGTGCCAGTAGTACAGGACTAGCGGGAGTAGATACGCAGTATTTT | CASSTGLAGVDTQYF
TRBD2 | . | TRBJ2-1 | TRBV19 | TGTGCCAGTACCGACCCCTTTCTAGCGGGAGGGCCCGGGAAGCAGTTCTTC | CASTDPFLAGGPGKQFF
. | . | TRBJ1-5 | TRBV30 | TGTGCCTGGAGTACATTTGATCAGCCCCAGCATTTT | CAWSTFDQPQHF
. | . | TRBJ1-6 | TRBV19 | TGTGCCAGTACCCCGGTGCGGGGAGACGGGGTGAGGAATTCACCCCTCCACTTT | CASTPVRGDGVRNSPLHF
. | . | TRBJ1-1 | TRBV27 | TGTGCCAGCGGGTACAGGTCCCGCGGTGAAGCTTTCTTT | CASGYRSRGEAFF
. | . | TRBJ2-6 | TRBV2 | TGTGCCACCGCGGGACTTCTGACCTCTGGGGCCAACGTCCTGACTTTC | CATAGLLTSGANVLTF
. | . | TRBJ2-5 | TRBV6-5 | TGTGCCAGCAGTTACATTGATGCGGAGACCCAGTACTTC | CASSYIDAETQYF
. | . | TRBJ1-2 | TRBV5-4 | TGTGCCAGCAGCTTGGTAACGAGTGGCTACACCTTC | CASSLVTSGYTF